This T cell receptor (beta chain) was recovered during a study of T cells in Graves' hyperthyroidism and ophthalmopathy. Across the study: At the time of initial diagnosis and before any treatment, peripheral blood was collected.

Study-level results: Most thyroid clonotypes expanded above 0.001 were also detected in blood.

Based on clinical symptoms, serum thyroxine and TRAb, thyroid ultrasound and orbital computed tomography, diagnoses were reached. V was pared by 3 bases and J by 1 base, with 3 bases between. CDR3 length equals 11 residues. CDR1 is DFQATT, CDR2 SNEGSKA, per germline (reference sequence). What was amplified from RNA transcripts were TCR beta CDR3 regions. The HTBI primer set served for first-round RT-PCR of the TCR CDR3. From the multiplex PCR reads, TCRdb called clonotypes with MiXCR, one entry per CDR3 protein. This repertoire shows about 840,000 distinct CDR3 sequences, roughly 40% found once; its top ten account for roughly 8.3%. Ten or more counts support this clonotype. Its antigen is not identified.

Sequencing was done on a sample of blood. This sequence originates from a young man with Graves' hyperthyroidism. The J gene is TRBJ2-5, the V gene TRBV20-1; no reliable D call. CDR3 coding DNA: TGCAGTGCTAGGGCCCAAGAGACCCAGTACTTC. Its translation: CSARAQETQYF.